Below, one TCR beta chain is given with its context. The antigen is undetermined. Produced via immunoSEQ multiplex PCR; TCRdb's table is partial and in-frame only. The sample shows more than 95,000 clones, over 90% of them seen only once. The source of the sample is a study of T cell responses to AZD1222 COVID-19 vaccine. Study-wide results and limits: Nearly half of spike-specific TCRs reportedly target unmutated variant regions.

The CDR3 length is 15 residues. The ends were cut back, 5 bases at V and 6 bases at J, with 17 bases in the middle. CDR1 and CDR2 from the germline V gene are MNHEY and SVGEGT. The J gene is TRBJ1-5, the V gene TRBV6-2 or TRBV6-3, with a weak D call TRBD1 (5 bases). The clonotype was recovered from an adult in good health. Sequencing was performed on peripheral blood, taken on day 0 of AZD1222 vaccination. CDR3 nucleotides: TGTGCCAGCAGTGTAACGGGGGGTGCAATTCAGCCCCAGCATTTT. It yields the protein CASSVTGGAIQPQHF.